This is a list of T cell receptor beta chains from one sample in a study of T cells in Graves' hyperthyroidism and ophthalmopathy. In TCRdb, the multiplex PCR reads were re-called with MiXCR into one record per CDR3 protein. The data hold around 200,000 distinct CDR3 sequences, with around 16% observed a single time. Sequenced: blood. These receptors were obtained from a man aged 35-49 years with Graves' hyperthyroidism. CDR3s include the opening cysteine and the closing phenylalanine or tryptophan. D genes are given only for firm matches. Not all rows give a size; the values are once, few, many and, for expanded clones, a class.

J: TRBJ1-2; D: .; size: many; V: TRBV28; DNA: TGTGCCAGCAGCCTCGGAGGATATGGCTACACCTTC; CDR3: CASSLGGYGYTF
J: TRBJ2-7; D: .; size: few; V: TRBV30; DNA: TGTGCCTGGAGTGCGCCTTATACCAGGGATATAACCTACGAGCAGTACTTC; CDR3: CAWSAPYTRDITYEQYF
J: TRBJ2-3; D: .; size: many; V: TRBV5-6; DNA: TGTGCCAGCAGCTTGACCCCGCTAGATACGCAGTATTTT; CDR3: CASSLTPLDTQYF
J: TRBJ1-2; D: .; size: many; V: TRBV4-1; DNA: TGCGCCAGCAGCCAAGCCGGGAGACTCCGTGGCTACACCTTC; CDR3: CASSQAGRLRGYTF
J: TRBJ2-1; D: .; size: many; V: TRBV7-3; DNA: TGTGCCAGCAGCCTCGACAGGACTTACAATGAGCAGTTCTTC; CDR3: CASSLDRTYNEQFF
J: TRBJ2-5; D: TRBD2; size: many; V: TRBV20-1; DNA: TGCAGTGTCCGAGCGGGGGACCTGAGAGAGACCCAGTACTTC; CDR3: CSVRAGDLRETQYF
J: TRBJ2-1; D: TRBD2; size: .; V: TRBV7-2; DNA: TGTGCCAGCAGCCCCGGGGATAGCGGGACCTTTCAGCAGTTCTTC; CDR3: CASSPGDSGTFQQFF
J: TRBJ2-1; D: .; size: many; V: TRBV12-3/TRBV12-4; DNA: TGTGCCAGCATCAGGGGCGTCTCCTACAATGAGCAGTTCTTC; CDR3: CASIRGVSYNEQFF
J: TRBJ2-5; D: TRBD1; size: few; V: TRBV29-1; DNA: TGCAGCGTTGAACCGGGACAGGGGCAACAAGAGACCCAGTACTTC; CDR3: CSVEPGQGQQETQYF
J: TRBJ2-3; D: .; size: many; V: TRBV3-1; DNA: TGTGCCAGCAGCCAGTGGGGATTGGCAGATACGCAGTATTTT; CDR3: CASSQWGLADTQYF
J: TRBJ2-1; D: TRBD2; size: .; V: TRBV6-1; DNA: TGTGCCAGCAGAATTAGCGGGGGGACCTACAATGAGCAGTTCTTC; CDR3: CASRISGGTYNEQFF
J: TRBJ2-3; D: .; size: few; V: TRBV19; DNA: TGTGCCAGTAGTATGACAGGAGGTAACACAGATACGCAGTATTTT; CDR3: CASSMTGGNTDTQYF